These 29 T cell receptor beta chains were all obtained from the same sample, sequenced in a study of regulatory and conventional T cells in RAG deficiency (TCRdb year 2017). Before genomic DNA extraction, conventional CD4+ T cells were purified from blood as CD25-low CD127-high cells. Library prep was done by the immunoSEQ multiplex PCR assay. Not all clones reach the TCRdb copy of this immuneACCESS table, which keeps in-frame sequences only. Checked studies attribute under half of the gap to unresolved V genes and leave the rest unexplained. In this sample the table shows 30,000 to 35,000 clones, roughly three quarters of which occur a single time. The top ten clonotypes cover 3% to 4% of the sample. These data are also associated with another study on regulatory T cells. As described in the second report: In the multiplex PCR, 52 forward TRBV primers and 13 reverse TRBJ primers were used, and assay-based and computational corrections were applied for amplification bias.

The material sequenced was CD4+ effector T cells sorted from blood. Receptors originate from a human donor in good health.

The sample holds a few counts of this clone. This chain joins TRBV4-1 and TRBJ1-2; 8 nucleotides match TRBD1. CDR3 length: 16 amino acids. The germline CDR1 and CDR2 sequences are MGHRA and YSYEKL. V was clipped by 1 base and J by 8 bases; unmatched bases: 12. CDR3 bases: TGCGCCAGCAGCCAAGGGCCGTCAGACAGGGGAGGAGGCTACACCTTC. It specifies CASSQGPSDRGGGYTF.

The chain links TRBV2 to TRBJ2-3; D gene ambiguous. V was trimmed by 11 bases and J by 3 bases, leaving 18 bases between them. The CDR3 is made up of 14 amino acids. Germline V lookup: CDR1 SNHLY, CDR2 FYNNEI. This CDR3 is CAGQMLTATDTQYF. DNA of the CDR3: TGTGCCGGCCAGATGTTGACGGCGACAGATACGCAGTATTTT.

The chain carries TRBV28 and TRBJ2-1; the match to TRBD1 covers 7 bases. V gave up 8 bases and J gave up 7 bases; unmatched junction bases: 8. The CDR3 length is 13 residues. The germline CDR1 and CDR2 sequences are MDHEN and SYDVKM. CDR3: CASLGQEVNEQFF. The CDR3 DNA follows: TGTGCCAGCCTCGGACAGGAGGTAAATGAGCAGTTCTTC.

The chain combines TRBV5-8 with TRBJ2-5; 12 bases map to TRBD2. The CDR3 is 14 amino acids. The V gene end was trimmed by 4 bases and the J gene end by 4 bases; junction bases not matched to a gene: 2. The V gene's germline CDR1 is SGHTS and CDR2 YDEGEE. The CDR3 sequence: CASSLAGGPETQYF. CDR3 DNA: TGTGCCAGCAGCCTAGCGGGGGGGCCAGAGACCCAGTACTTC.

This rearrangement joins TRBV27 to TRBJ1-5; no clear D gene. The CDR3 consists of 13 residues. Trimming pared 3 bases from V and 4 bases from J, leaving 7 bases between. Germline CDR1 is MNHEY and CDR2 is SMNVEV (reference sequence). The CDR3 region has the DNA TGTGCCAGCAGTTTTAACAGAAATCAGCCCCAGCATTTT. This translates into CASSFNRNQPQHF.

V is TRBV5-5 and J is TRBJ2-7, with D perhaps TRBD1 or TRBD2 (5 bases each). From germline, CDR1 is SGHKS and CDR2 YYEKEE (reference sequence). Between the trimmed V and J ends, which lost 4 bases and 2 bases, there was a span of 16 bases. This CDR3 is built from 15 residues. CDR3 sequence reads: CASSARDRAAYEQYF. The CDR3 coding sequence is TGTGCCAGCAGCGCCCGGGACCGGGCCGCCTACGAGCAGTACTTC.

The chain combines TRBV10-3 with TRBJ2-1; D possibly corresponds to TRBD1 (5 bases). From germline, CDR1 is ENHRY and CDR2 SYGVKD. There are 14 residues in the CDR3. Trimming left V 3 bases short and J 8 bases short, with 14 bases between. CDR3 coding DNA: TGTGCCATCAGTGAAAGTTCAGGGTCCCATGAGCAGTTCTTC. Its protein is CAISESSGSHEQFF.

This chain connects TRBV5-4 to TRBJ1-3; D unclear. V was trimmed by 4 bases and J by 0 bases, leaving 11 bases between them. Germline assignment: CDR1 SGHNT and CDR2 YYREEE (reference sequence). CDR3 length equals 15 residues. The CDR3 DNA reads TGTGCCAGCAGCCAAGCTCCCCTCTCTGGAAACACCATATATTTT. This gives the protein CASSQAPLSGNTIYF.

The chain recombines TRBV28 with TRBJ1-2, with 7 bases identical to TRBD1. The germline gives CDR1 MDHEN, CDR2 SYDVKM. The CDR3 covers 13 residues. V lost 6 bases and J lost 7; bases outside the gene matches: 8. DNA of the CDR3: TGTGCCAGCAGCCCTGGACAGGCTCGTGGCTACACCTTC. Its protein is CASSPGQARGYTF.

The gene calls are TRBV5-8 and TRBJ1-1; D is ambiguous. Germline-derived CDR1 and CDR2 are SGHTS and YDEGEE. V was clipped by 1 base and J by 7 bases, with 17 bases between them. The CDR3 extends over 15 amino acids. The CDR3 DNA reads TGTGCCAGCAGCTTGATAAGGAGGAAGACCGGTGAAGCTTTCTTT. Its translation: CASSLIRRKTGEAFF.

The chain combines TRBV5-8 with TRBJ1-1; possibly TRBD1 for D (6 bases). Germline CDR1 reads SGHTS; CDR2 reads YDEGEE. The CDR3 spans 14 residues. V lost 0 bases to trimming and J lost 1 base, with 7 bases between them. CDR3 residues: CASSLGTANTEAFF. The CDR3 nucleotides read TGTGCCAGCAGCTTGGGGACAGCGAACACTGAAGCTTTCTTT.

The chain uses TRBV2 and TRBJ2-7; D possibly uses TRBD1 or TRBD2 (5 bases each). From germline, CDR1 is SNHLY and CDR2 FYNNEI. Trimming cost V 6 bases and J 4 bases, with 7 bases left between them. The CDR3 has 11 residues. The CDR3 nucleotides are TGTGCCAGCAGGGGGGAATACGAGCAGTACTTC. This translates into CASRGEYEQYF. The entire variable domain, with the rest obtained from reference TRBV2 and TRBJ2-7, is as follows: EPEVTQTPSHQVTQMGQEVILRCVPISNHLYFYWYRQILGQKVEFLVSFYNNEISEKSEIFDDQFSVERPDGSNFTLKIRSTKLEDSAMYFCASRGEYEQYFGPGTRLTVT.

J is TRBJ2-1 and V is TRBV30; 7 nucleotides line up with TRBD1. The CDR3 has 15 residues. The junction had 9 bases not matched to a gene; V was cut back by 2 bases and J by 5 bases. The germline CDR1 and CDR2 sequences are GTSNPN and SVGIG (reference sequence). The DNA of the CDR3 is TGTGCCTGGAGTCCCCCTCGGACAGGTGACAATGAGCAGTTCTTC. This gives the protein CAWSPPRTGDNEQFF.

The genes are TRBV6-6 and TRBJ2-3; 11 positions match TRBD2. Unmatched junction bases numbered 7, after V lost 6 bases and J lost 2 bases. This CDR3 is built from 16 residues. Germline CDR1 reads MNHNY; CDR2 reads SVGAGI (reference sequence). Written as DNA, the CDR3 is TGTGCCAGCAGCAAACTAGCGGGGGCGACCACAGATACGCAGTATTTT. Its protein product is CASSKLAGATTDTQYF.

The chain recombines TRBV30 with TRBJ1-1; 11 nucleotides align to TRBD1. V lost 3 bases and J lost 4; bases outside the gene matches: 4. CDR1 is GTSNPN and CDR2 is SVGIG in the germline V gene (reference sequence). The CDR3 contains 14 residues. CDR3 residues: CAWSRDRGSTEAFF. The CDR3 nucleotides read TGTGCCTGGAGCCGGGACAGGGGGTCCACTGAAGCTTTCTTT.

V is TRBV25-1 and J is TRBJ2-7; 7 nucleotides agree with TRBD1. V was pared by 8 bases and J by 2 bases, with 6 bases of the junction left unmatched. Germline V gene data show CDR1 as MGHDK and CDR2 as SYGVNS. The CDR3 runs to 13 residues. The CDR3: CASFGQAPYEQYF. Written as DNA, the CDR3 is TGTGCCAGCTTTGGACAGGCCCCCTACGAGCAGTACTTC.

The chain carries TRBV9 and TRBJ2-5; 9 bases match TRBD2. The CDR3 sequence is 17 residues long. Looked up from germline, CDR1 is SGDLS and CDR2 is YYNGEE. The junction had 12 bases not matched to a gene; V was cut back by 0 bases and J by 6 bases. Here the CDR3 DNA reads TGTGCCAGCAGCGTAGTAGCTACCGGGACTAGCTTACAGACCCAGTACTTC. This codes for CASSVVATGTSLQTQYF.

This chain uses TRBV5-4 with TRBJ2-7; perhaps TRBD1 as D (7 bases). Trimming cost V 4 bases and J 7 bases, with 21 bases left between them. This CDR3 comprises 15 residues. CDR1 and CDR2 from the germline V gene are SGHNT and YYREEE (reference sequence). In DNA, the CDR3 is TGTGCCAGCAGCCTGGCGACAGGGAGGATTGGTGAGCAGTACTTC. It encodes CASSLATGRIGEQYF. Filled out from reference TRBV5-4 and TRBJ2-7, the complete variable domain reads ETGVTQSPTHLIKTRGQQVTLRCSSQSGHNTVSWYQQALGQGPQFIFQYYREEENGRGNFPPRFSGLQFPNYSSELNVNALELDDSALYLCASSLATGRIGEQYFGPGTRLTVT.

This sequence joins TRBV5-1 and TRBJ1-3, with D unresolved. The CDR3 runs 15 residues. Trimming removed 0 bases at V and 4 bases at J, with 11 bases between. The V gene's germline CDR1 is SGHRS and CDR2 YFSETQ. The CDR3 reads CASSLEGIHGNTIYF. The DNA of the CDR3 is TGCGCCAGCAGCTTGGAAGGGATCCACGGAAACACCATATATTTT.

This clone was detected a few times. The J gene is TRBJ1-5, the V gene TRBV4-1; D perhaps matches TRBD1 (5 bases). Trimming pared 1 base from V and 4 bases from J, leaving 11 bases between. Germline V gene sequence: CDR1 MGHRA, CDR2 YSYEKL. The CDR3 extends over 15 amino acids. CDR3: CASSQGWGENQPQHF. Written as DNA, the CDR3 is TGCGCCAGCAGCCAAGGGTGGGGCGAGAATCAGCCCCAGCATTTT.

The chain links TRBV30 to TRBJ1-2, with 11 bases identical to TRBD1. The CDR3 sequence is 14 residues long. Looked up from germline, CDR1 is GTSNPN and CDR2 is SVGIG (reference sequence). V shed 1 base, J shed 5 bases, and the junction held 3 bases outside the gene matches. CDR3 in amino acids: CAWSGDRGSYGYTF. The CDR3, as DNA: TGTGCCTGGAGTGGGGACAGGGGGTCATATGGCTACACCTTC.

This clone was seen once. The V gene is TRBV11-3, the J gene TRBJ2-7; D not certain. Germline-derived CDR1 and CDR2 are SGHNT and YENEEA. V gave up 0 bases and J gave up 6 bases, with 9 bases separating them. CDR3 length: 13 residues. CDR3 region: CASSLDPTSEQYF. The DNA for the CDR3 is TGTGCCAGCAGCTTAGATCCCACGTCCGAGCAGTACTTC.

The gene calls are TRBV6-1 and TRBJ1-5; the D is unclear. The CDR3 consists of 12 residues. The V and J ends lost 2 bases and 4 bases respectively, with 3 bases between them. Germline V gene lookup returns CDR1 MNHNS and CDR2 SASEGT. The CDR3 here is CASSETNQPQHF. For the CDR3, the DNA is TGTGCCAGCAGTGAAACTAATCAGCCCCAGCATTTT.

The chain uses TRBV5-1 and TRBJ1-2; 10 bases match TRBD1. The CDR3 consists of 14 residues. J lost 2 bases, V lost 6 bases, and 4 bases had no gene match. Per germline, CDR1 SGHRS and CDR2 YFSETQ. The CDR3 region has the DNA TGCGCCAGCAACCCGACAGGGGGCAACTATGGCTACACCTTC. This sequence encodes CASNPTGGNYGYTF.

The chain uses TRBV6-5 and TRBJ1-6; 9 nucleotides align to TRBD1. Germline V gene data show CDR1 as MNHEY and CDR2 as SVGAGI. CDR3 length equals 14 residues. J lost 7 bases, V lost 6 bases, and 4 bases had no gene match. CDR3 DNA: TGTGCCAGCAGACCCACAGGGGGCAATTCACCCCTCCACTTT. Encoded protein: CASRPTGGNSPLHF.

V gene TRBV6-5 combines with J gene TRBJ1-5; possible D gene TRBD1, 5 bases. The V gene's germline CDR1 is MNHEY and CDR2 SVGAGI. The V end was cut by 6 bases, the J end by 5 bases, with 17 bases between. This CDR3 contains 15 residues. CDR3 loop: CASRKAGPLYQPQHF. The CDR3 DNA follows: TGTGCCAGCAGGAAAGCAGGGCCCCTTTATCAGCCCCAGCATTTT.

The CDR3 here is CASSSPGGTTYEQYF. Written as DNA, the CDR3 is TGTGCCAGCAGTTCCCCGGGCGGGACAACCTACGAGCAGTACTTC. The J gene is TRBJ2-7, the V gene TRBV6-5; either TRBD1 or TRBD2 may fit D (6 bases each). Germline V gives CDR1 MNHEY, CDR2 SVGAGI. This CDR3 comprises 15 residues. Trimming took 4 bases from V and 2 from J, leaving 15 bases between them.

This clone was observed a few times. The chain has TRBV2 and TRBJ1-1; 7 positions match TRBD1. Germline V lookup: CDR1 SNHLY, CDR2 FYNNEI. Trimming at V came to 10 bases and at J to 4 bases, leaving 9 bases not matched to a gene. The CDR3 extends over 13 amino acids. The chain's CDR3 is CATDAQGITEAFF. CDR3 DNA sequence: TGTGCCACGGACGCACAGGGGATCACTGAAGCTTTCTTT.

The chain links TRBV28 to TRBJ2-1; D not resolved. V was clipped by 9 bases and J by 7 bases, with 13 bases between them. In germline, CDR1 is MDHEN, CDR2 SYDVKM. The CDR3 is made up of 12 amino acids. CDR3 in DNA: TGTGCCAGTCGTCCGGCCCCAAATGAGCAGTTCTTC. This encodes CASRPAPNEQFF.